This TCR beta chain was obtained from a study of T cells in localized non-small cell lung cancer. Overall study results and limits: Sequencing, confined to only one tumor region, leaves heterogeneity possible. Among the top 100 tumor clones, a median around 50 appeared in adjacent lung. Maximal T cell clonality occurred in uninvolved adjacent lung, with tumor ranking below it.

Generated by immunoSEQ multiplex PCR, the TCRdb table keeps only in-frame clones and is missing some. The table lists about 15,000 clones, more than 80% of them singletons. Trimming pared 0 bases from V and 7 bases from J, leaving 13 bases between. The CDR3 covers 14 residues. CDR1 and CDR2 (germline): KGHSH, LQKENI. As concerns this clone: Its antigen is not identified.

The receptor's source is a woman aged 35 to 70 with stage I lung adenocarcinoma. The J gene is TRBJ2-7, the V gene TRBV18; the D gene could be TRBD1 or TRBD2 (5 bases each). The sequencing used peripheral blood, collected before any cancer treatment. CDR3 protein: CASSPPSGNREQYF. The CDR3 DNA sequence: TGTGCCAGCTCACCACCGTCGGGGAACAGGGAGCAGTACTTC.